These 14 T cell receptor beta chains share one sample of origin, sequenced in a study of shared clonotypes between healthy human individuals. Generated by immunoSEQ multiplex PCR, the TCRdb table keeps only in-frame clones and is missing some. This table holds about 490,000 clones, more than 75% found once. The sample taken for sequencing was PBMCs. The receptor source for this set is a woman in her thirties or forties in good health. Some clones in this sample may be carry-over from other donors' samples.

This chain uses TRBV28 with TRBJ2-3; the D gene is possibly TRBD2 (5 bases). The CDR3 sequence is 13 residues long. Per germline, CDR1 MDHEN and CDR2 SYDVKM. The germline V and J ends were trimmed by 4 bases and 3 bases, with 8 bases remaining between them. The CDR3 sequence: CASSWESTDTQYF. CDR3 coding DNA: TGTGCCAGCAGTTGGGAGTCGACAGATACGCAGTATTTT.

The chain combines TRBV7-8 with TRBJ2-2; 7 nucleotides align to TRBD2. The CDR3 extends over 17 amino acids. Germline V gives CDR1 SGHVS, CDR2 FQNEAQ. Losses at the gene ends were 2 bases for V and 8 bases for J; bases not matched to a gene: 14. The DNA for the CDR3 is TGTGCCAGCAGCTTATTAACGCGCGGGAGCACCGCGGGGGAGCTGTTTTTT. It translates to CASSLLTRGSTAGELFF.

The chain couples TRBV6-8 to TRBJ2-7; 8 bases are a match to TRBD2. Germline lookup yields CDR1 MNHGY and CDR2 SAAAGT. This CDR3 region has 12 residues. The junction had 3 bases not matched to a gene; V was cut back by 6 bases and J by 5 bases. For the CDR3, the DNA is TGTGCCAGCAGGACTAGCGTCCACGAGCAGTACTTC. It translates to CASRTSVHEQYF.

The rearrangement uses TRBV7-8 and TRBJ2-7, with 10 bases identical to TRBD2. CDR1 and CDR2 (germline): SGHVS, FQNEAQ. The length of the CDR3 is 15 residues. Trimming took 5 bases from V and 3 from J; bases not matched to a gene: 7. CDR3 loop: CASSASGRAVYEQYF. CDR3 nucleotide sequence: TGTGCCAGCAGCGCGAGCGGGAGGGCCGTCTACGAGCAGTACTTC.

The chain has TRBV9 and TRBJ2-5; no clear D. The V and J ends lost 0 bases and 4 bases respectively, with 10 bases between them. The CDR3 has 14 residues. Germline V gives CDR1 SGDLS, CDR2 YYNGEE. CDR3 region: CASSVDPVAETQYF. CDR3 nucleotide sequence: TGTGCCAGCAGCGTAGACCCAGTGGCAGAGACCCAGTACTTC.

The gene calls are TRBV7-2 and TRBJ2-5, with D perhaps TRBD1 (6 bases). The DNA end lines up better with TRBJ2-7; the J call may be wrong. The CDR3 spans 14 residues. Germline V gene sequence: CDR1 SGHTA, CDR2 FQGNSA. CDR3 nucleotides: TGTGCCAGCAGCGGGGACACGAGCTCCTACGAGCAGTACTTC. Its protein is CASSGDTSSYEQYF.

The rearrangement links TRBV5-6 to TRBJ2-7, with 10 bases lining up with TRBD2. CDR3 size: 14 residues. Germline-derived CDR1 and CDR2 are SGHDT and YYEEEE. The V and J ends lost 6 bases and 0 bases, in that order; junction bases with no gene match: 3. CDR3 loop: CASTSSGSSYEQYF. In nucleotides, the CDR3 is TGTGCCAGCACCTCTAGCGGGAGCTCCTACGAGCAGTACTTC.

This clone has only one observation. The genes are TRBV7-9 and TRBJ2-5; D gene ambiguous. The J call may be wrong; the DNA end is better matched by TRBJ2-7. Germline V gene sequence: CDR1 SEHNR, CDR2 FQNEAQ (reference sequence). The CDR3 has 14 residues. CDR3 in amino acids: CASSYRAQSYEQYF. The CDR3 nucleotides are TGTGCCAGCAGCTACCGAGCTCAGAGTTACGAGCAGTACTTC.

The V and J genes are TRBV4-2 and TRBJ2-5, with 9 bases that match TRBD2. This CDR3 is built from 16 residues. Germline values: CDR1 LGHNA, CDR2 YNFKEQ. Trimming cost V 0 bases and J 5 bases; bases outside gene matches: 7. CDR3 residues: CASSQDGREGAETQYF. CDR3 sequence (DNA): TGTGCCAGCAGCCAAGATGGGCGGGAGGGCGCGGAGACCCAGTACTTC.

This chain links TRBV4-2 with TRBJ1-1; D call uncertain. The V and J ends lost 4 bases and 7 bases respectively, with 16 bases between them. The CDR3 runs to 14 residues. Germline V gives CDR1 LGHNA, CDR2 YNFKEQ. As DNA, the CDR3 is TGTGCCAGCAGCCCGCGTGCGGGAGGTAATGAAGCTTTCTTT. Translating it yields CASSPRAGGNEAFF.

This chain uses TRBV5-1 with TRBJ2-7; D not certain. Germline CDR1 and CDR2: SGHRS and YFSETQ. The V and J ends lost 0 bases and 3 bases respectively, with 13 bases between them. The CDR3 sequence is 15 residues long. The CDR3 sequence is CASSLEPGPYYEQYF. DNA for the CDR3: TGCGCCAGCAGCTTGGAGCCAGGCCCTTACTACGAGCAGTACTTC.

This sequence joins TRBV27 and TRBJ2-5; 11 nucleotides align to TRBD1. The CDR3 has 14 residues. Germline V gene lookup returns CDR1 MNHEY and CDR2 SMNVEV (reference sequence). V trimming: 5 bases; J trimming: 11 bases; junction bases outside the gene matches: 10. The CDR3 region is CASSPWTGGYEQYF. CDR3 sequence (DNA): TGTGCCAGCAGTCCCTGGACAGGGGGCTATGAGCAGTACTTC.

CDR3 DNA: TGTGCCAGCAGAGTCCGGACAGGGCTGGGCGCAGATACGCAGTATTTT. Residues: CASRVRTGLGADTQYF. This chain uses TRBV5-4 with TRBJ2-3, with 8 bases matching TRBD1. Trimming at V came to 5 bases and at J to 4 bases, leaving 12 bases not matched to a gene. Germline lookup yields CDR1 SGHNT and CDR2 YYREEE (reference sequence). CDR3 length: 16 amino acids.

The rearrangement links TRBV14 to TRBJ1-2; D remains unclear. CDR3 size: 14 residues. Germline V lookup: CDR1 SGHDN, CDR2 FVKESK. Trimming left V 0 bases short and J 2 bases short, with 7 bases between. CDR3 amino acids: CASSQDQRNYGYTF. CDR3 nucleotide sequence: TGTGCCAGCAGCCAAGACCAGCGGAACTATGGCTACACCTTC.